The clone carrying this TCR beta chain was observed a few times. This specimen comes from a study of spatial heterogeneity in lung cancer. V was shortened by 0 bases and J by 4 bases, with 12 bases between the two germline ends. Germline V gives CDR1 SGHVS, CDR2 FNYEAQ. The CDR3 sequence is 16 residues long. Time point described: sample taken at primary tumor resection. Whole RNA, isolated from tumor, nontumor lung or frozen PBMC, was sequenced without prior sorting. TCR cDNA molecules were tagged individually, and each one carried a unique molecular identifier. Via MiXCR, TCRdb re-called the 5' RACE reads, giving one row per CDR3 protein. The table records 30,000 to 40,000 distinct CDR3 sequences, approximately 3.1% of them present only once.

This material consisted of normal lung tissue next to the tumor, taken at surgery. This rearrangement joins TRBV7-6 to TRBJ2-2, with D uncertain. The receptor comes from a male donor with early-stage non-small cell lung cancer. Here the CDR3 DNA reads TGTGCCAGCAGCTTAGCCCAGGTTACGGGCACCGGGGAGCTGTTTTTT. This gives the protein CASSLAQVTGTGELFF.